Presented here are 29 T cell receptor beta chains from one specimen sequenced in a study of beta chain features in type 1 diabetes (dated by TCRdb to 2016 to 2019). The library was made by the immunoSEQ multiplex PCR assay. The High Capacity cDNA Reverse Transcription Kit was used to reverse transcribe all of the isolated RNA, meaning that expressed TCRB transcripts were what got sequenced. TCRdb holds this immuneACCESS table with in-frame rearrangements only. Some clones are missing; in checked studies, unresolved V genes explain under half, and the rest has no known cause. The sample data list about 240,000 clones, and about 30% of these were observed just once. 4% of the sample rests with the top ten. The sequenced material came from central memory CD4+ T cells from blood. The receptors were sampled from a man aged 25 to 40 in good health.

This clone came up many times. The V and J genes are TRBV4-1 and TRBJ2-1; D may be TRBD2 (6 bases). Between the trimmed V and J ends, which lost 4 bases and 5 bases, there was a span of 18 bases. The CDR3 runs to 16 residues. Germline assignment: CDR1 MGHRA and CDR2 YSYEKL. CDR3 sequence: CASSPGRARGHNEQFF. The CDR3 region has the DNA TGCGCCAGCAGCCCCGGGAGAGCGCGGGGTCACAATGAGCAGTTCTTC.

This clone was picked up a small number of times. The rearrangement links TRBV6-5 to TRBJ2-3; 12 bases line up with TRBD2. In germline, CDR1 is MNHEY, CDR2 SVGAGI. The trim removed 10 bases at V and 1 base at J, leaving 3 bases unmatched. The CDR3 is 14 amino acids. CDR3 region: CATRTSGGTDTQYF. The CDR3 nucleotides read TGTGCCACACGGACTAGCGGGGGCACAGATACGCAGTATTTT.

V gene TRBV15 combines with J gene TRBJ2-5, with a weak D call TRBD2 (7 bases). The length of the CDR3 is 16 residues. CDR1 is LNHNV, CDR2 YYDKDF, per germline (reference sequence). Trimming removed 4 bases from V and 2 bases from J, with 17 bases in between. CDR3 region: CATSIGSAGAQETQYF. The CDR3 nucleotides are TGTGCCACCAGCATTGGATCGGCGGGGGCGCAAGAGACCCAGTACTTC.

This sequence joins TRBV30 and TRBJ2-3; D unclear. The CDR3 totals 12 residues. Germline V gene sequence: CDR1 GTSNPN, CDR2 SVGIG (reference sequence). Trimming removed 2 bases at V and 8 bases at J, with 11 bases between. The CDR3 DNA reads TGTGCCTGGAGTTCCCTATCTGCTACGCAGTATTTT. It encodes CAWSSLSATQYF.

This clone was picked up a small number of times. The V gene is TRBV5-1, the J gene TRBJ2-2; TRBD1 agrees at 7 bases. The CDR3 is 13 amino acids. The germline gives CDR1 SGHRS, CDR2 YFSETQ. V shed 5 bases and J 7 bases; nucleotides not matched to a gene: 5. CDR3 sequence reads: CASRGTVNGELFF. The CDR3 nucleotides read TGCGCCAGCAGGGGGACAGTGAACGGGGAGCTGTTTTTT. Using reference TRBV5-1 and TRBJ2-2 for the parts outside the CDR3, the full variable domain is KAGVTQTPRYLIKTRGQQVTLSCSPISGHRSVSWYQQTPGQGLQFLFEYFSETQRNKGNFPGRFSGRQFSNSRSEMNVSTLELGDSALYLCASRGTVNGELFFGEGSRLTVL.

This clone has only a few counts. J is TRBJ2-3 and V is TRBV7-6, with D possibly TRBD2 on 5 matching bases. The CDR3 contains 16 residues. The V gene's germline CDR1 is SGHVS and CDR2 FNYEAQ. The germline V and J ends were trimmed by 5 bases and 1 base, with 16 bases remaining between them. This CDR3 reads CASSPLPGFGTDTQYF. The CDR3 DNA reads TGTGCCAGCAGCCCCCTCCCGGGGTTTGGCACAGATACGCAGTATTTT.

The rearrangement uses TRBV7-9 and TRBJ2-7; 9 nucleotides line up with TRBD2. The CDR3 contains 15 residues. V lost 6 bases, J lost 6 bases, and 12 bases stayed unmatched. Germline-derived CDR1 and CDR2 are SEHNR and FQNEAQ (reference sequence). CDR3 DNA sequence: TGTGCCAGCAGTCATCAGGGACTAGCAGAAGGCGAGCAGTACTTC. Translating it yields CASSHQGLAEGEQYF.

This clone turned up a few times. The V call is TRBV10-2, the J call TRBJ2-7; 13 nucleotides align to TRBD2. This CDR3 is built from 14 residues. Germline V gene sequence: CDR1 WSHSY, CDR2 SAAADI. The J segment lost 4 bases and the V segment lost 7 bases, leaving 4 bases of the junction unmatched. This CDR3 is CASKGLAGPYEQYF. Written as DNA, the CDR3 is TGCGCCAGCAAGGGACTAGCGGGACCTTACGAGCAGTACTTC.

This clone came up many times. CDR3 DNA: TGTGCCAGCAGTTACAGTAGGGGGGCTGGCTACAATGAGCAGTTCTTC. This sequence encodes CASSYSRGAGYNEQFF. The chain carries TRBV6-6 and TRBJ2-1; D may correspond to TRBD1 or TRBD2 (6 bases each). Germline CDR1 and CDR2: MNHNY and SVGAGI (reference sequence). V was cut by 2 bases and J by 3 bases, with 14 bases left in between. There are 16 residues in the CDR3.

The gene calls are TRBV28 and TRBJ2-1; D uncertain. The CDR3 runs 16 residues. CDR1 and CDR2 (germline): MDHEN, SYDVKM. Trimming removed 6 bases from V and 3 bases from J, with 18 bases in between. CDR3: CASSQEGFYGYNEQFF. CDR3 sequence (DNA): TGTGCCAGCAGCCAGGAAGGATTTTATGGCTACAATGAGCAGTTCTTC.

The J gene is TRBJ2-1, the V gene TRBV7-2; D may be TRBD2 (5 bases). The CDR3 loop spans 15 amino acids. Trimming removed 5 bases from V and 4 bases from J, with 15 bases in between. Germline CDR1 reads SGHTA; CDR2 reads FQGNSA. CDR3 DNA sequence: TGTGCCAGCAGCACCCGAGGGAGCGGTTACAATGAGCAGTTCTTC. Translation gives CASSTRGSGYNEQFF.

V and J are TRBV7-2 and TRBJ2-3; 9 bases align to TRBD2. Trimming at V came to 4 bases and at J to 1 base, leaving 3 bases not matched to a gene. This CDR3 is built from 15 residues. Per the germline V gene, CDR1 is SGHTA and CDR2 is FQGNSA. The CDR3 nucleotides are TGTGCCAGCAGCTCGGGACTAGCCCGCACAGATACGCAGTATTTT. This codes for CASSSGLARTDTQYF.

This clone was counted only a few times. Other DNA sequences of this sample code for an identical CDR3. DNA for the CDR3: TGTGCCAGCAGTCTCAACTACGAGCAGTACTTC. This codes for CASSLNYEQYF. The rearrangement links TRBV28 to TRBJ2-7, with D unclear. Germline CDR1 and CDR2: MDHEN and SYDVKM. V lost 5 bases, J lost 3 bases, and 5 bases lay in between. The CDR3 spans 11 residues.

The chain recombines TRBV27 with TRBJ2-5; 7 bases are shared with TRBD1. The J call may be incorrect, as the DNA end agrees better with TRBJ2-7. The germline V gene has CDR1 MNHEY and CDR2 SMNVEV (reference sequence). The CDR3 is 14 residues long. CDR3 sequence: CASSLSRGPYEQYF. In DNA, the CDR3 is TGTGCCAGCAGTTTAAGTAGGGGGCCCTACGAGCAGTACTTC.

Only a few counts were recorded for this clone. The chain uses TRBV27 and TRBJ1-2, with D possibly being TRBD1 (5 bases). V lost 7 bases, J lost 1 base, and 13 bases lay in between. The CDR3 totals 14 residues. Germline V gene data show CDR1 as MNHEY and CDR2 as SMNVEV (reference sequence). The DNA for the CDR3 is TGTGCCAGCAAGCGGGAGGGGTATAACTATGGCTACACCTTC. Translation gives CASKREGYNYGYTF.

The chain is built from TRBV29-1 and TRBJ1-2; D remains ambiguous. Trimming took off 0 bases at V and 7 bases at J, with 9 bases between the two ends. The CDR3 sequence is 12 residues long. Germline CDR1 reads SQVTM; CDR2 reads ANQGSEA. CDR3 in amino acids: CSVEEFTGGYTF. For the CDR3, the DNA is TGCAGCGTTGAAGAATTCACGGGTGGCTACACCTTC. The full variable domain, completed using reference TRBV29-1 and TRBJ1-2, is SAVISQKPSRDICQRGTSLTIQCQVDSQVTMMFWYRQQPGQSLTLIATANQGSEATYESGFVIDKFPISRPNLTFSTLTVSNMSPEDSSIYLCSVEEFTGGYTFGSGTRLTVV.

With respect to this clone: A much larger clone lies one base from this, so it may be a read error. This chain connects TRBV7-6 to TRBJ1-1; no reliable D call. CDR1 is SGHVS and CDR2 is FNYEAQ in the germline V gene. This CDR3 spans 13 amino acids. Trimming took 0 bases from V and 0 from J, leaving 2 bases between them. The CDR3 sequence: CASSLALNTEAFF. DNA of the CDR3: TGTGCCAGCAGCTTAGCTCTGAACACTGAAGCTTTCTTT.

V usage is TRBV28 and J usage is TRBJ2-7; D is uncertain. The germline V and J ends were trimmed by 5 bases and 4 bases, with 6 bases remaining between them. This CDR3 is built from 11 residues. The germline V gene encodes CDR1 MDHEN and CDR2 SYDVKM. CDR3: CASSISYEQYF. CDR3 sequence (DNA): TGTGCCAGCAGTATCTCATACGAGCAGTACTTC.

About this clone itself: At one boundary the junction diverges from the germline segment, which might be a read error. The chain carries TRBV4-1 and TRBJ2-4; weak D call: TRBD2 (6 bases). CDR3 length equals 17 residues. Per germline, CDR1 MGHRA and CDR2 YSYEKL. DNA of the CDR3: TGCGCCAGCAGCCAACCCGAGGACGGGAGAATCGAAAACGTTCAGTACTTC. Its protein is CASSQPEDGRIENVQYF.

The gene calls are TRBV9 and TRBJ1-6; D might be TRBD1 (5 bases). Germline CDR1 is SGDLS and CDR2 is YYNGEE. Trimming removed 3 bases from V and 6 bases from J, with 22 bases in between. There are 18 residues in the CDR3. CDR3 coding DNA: TGTGCCAGCAGCGCGGGACTGTGGGGCGTTGGGTCTAATTCACCCCTCCACTTT. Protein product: CASSAGLWGVGSNSPLHF.

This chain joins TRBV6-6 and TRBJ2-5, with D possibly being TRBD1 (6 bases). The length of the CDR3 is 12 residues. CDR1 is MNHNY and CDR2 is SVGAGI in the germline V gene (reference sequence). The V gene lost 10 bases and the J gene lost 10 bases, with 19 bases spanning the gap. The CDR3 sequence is CATLDRKVNQYF. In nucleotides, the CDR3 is TGTGCCACCCTGGACAGAAAAGTAAACCAGTACTTC.

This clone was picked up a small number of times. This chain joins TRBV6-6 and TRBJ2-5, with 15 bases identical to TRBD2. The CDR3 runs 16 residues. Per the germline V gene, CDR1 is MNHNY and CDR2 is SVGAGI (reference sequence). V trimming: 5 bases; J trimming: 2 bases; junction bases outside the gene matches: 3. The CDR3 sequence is CASSPGTSGGQETQYF. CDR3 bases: TGTGCCAGCAGTCCTGGGACTAGCGGGGGGCAAGAGACCCAGTACTTC.

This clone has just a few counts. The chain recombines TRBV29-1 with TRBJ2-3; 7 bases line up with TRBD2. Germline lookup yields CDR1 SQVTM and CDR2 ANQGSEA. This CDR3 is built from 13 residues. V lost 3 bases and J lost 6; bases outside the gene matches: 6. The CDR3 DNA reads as TGCAGCGTTGAGGGACTACTAGGGGATACGCAGTATTTT. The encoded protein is CSVEGLLGDTQYF.

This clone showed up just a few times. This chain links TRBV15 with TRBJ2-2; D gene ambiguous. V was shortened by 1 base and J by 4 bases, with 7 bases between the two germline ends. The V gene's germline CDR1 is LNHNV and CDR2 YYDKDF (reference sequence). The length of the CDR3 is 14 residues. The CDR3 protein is CATSRVKVTGELFF. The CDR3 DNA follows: TGTGCCACCAGCAGAGTGAAGGTCACCGGGGAGCTGTTTTTT.

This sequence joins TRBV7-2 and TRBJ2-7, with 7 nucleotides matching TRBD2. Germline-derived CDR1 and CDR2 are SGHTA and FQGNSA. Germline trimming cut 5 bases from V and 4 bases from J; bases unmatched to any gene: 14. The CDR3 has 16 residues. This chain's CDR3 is CASSPRGGGRTYEQYF. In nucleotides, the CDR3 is TGTGCCAGCAGCCCTCGGGGCGGGGGTAGGACTTACGAGCAGTACTTC.

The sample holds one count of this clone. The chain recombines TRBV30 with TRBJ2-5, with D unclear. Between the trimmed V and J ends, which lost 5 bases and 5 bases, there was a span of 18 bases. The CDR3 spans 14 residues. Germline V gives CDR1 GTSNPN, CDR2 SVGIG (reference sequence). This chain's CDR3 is CAWSPLMNGETQYF. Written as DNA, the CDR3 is TGTGCCTGGTCCCCCTTGATGAATGGGGAGACCCAGTACTTC.

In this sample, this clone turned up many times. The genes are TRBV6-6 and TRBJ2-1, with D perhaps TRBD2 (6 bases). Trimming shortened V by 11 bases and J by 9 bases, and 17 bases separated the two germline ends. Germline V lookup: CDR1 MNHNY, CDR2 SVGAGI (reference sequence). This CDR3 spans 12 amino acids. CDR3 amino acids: CASLHGAGEQFF. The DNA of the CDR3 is TGTGCCTCCCTACACGGAGCGGGTGAGCAGTTCTTC.

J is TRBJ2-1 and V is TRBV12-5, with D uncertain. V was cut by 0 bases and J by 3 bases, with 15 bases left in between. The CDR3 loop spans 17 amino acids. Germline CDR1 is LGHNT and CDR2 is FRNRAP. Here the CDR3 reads CASGLVLSPVSYNEQFF. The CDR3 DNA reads TGTGCTAGTGGTTTGGTACTGTCTCCTGTGAGCTACAATGAGCAGTTCTTC.

The CDR3 coding sequence is TGCAGCGTTCATCGACTAGCGGGATACAGAGATACGCAGTATTTT. The encoded protein is CSVHRLAGYRDTQYF. The chain employs TRBV29-1 and TRBJ2-3, with 11 bases lining up with TRBD2. CDR3 length equals 15 residues. The germline CDR1 and CDR2 sequences are SQVTM and ANQGSEA. Trimming took 5 bases from V and 5 from J; bases not matched to a gene: 9.